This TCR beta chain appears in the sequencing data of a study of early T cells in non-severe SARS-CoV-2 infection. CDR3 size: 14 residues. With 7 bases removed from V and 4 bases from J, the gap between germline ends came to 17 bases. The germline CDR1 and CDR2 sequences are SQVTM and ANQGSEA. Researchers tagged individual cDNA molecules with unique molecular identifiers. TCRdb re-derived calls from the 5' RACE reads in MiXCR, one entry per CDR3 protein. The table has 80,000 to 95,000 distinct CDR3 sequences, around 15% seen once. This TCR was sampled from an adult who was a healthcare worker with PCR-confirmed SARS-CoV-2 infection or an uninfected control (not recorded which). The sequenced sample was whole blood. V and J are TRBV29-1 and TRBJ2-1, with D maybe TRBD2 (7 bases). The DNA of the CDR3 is TGCAGCGAAATCCGGGCGGGGGCTTACAATGAGCAGTTCTTC. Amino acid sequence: CSEIRAGAYNEQFF.